This T cell receptor beta chain was sequenced during a study of blood T cells in healthy people across ages. Broader study findings: Unsorted PBMCs prevented conclusive naive versus antigen-experienced comparison. Naive T cell percentage by flow cytometry tracked strongly with beta diversity.

Total RNA, at least 5 micrograms per sample, came from PBMCs. As for this clonotype: Its antigen remains unidentified.

A second PCR, run for 7 to 11 cycles, used a sample-barcoded 5' primer plus a J-beta primer mix. Sequencing of every sample gave 2.5 million or more CDR3-containing paired-end reads. A single record per CDR3 protein comes from TCRdb applying MiXCR to the 5' RACE reads. The sample lists approximately 940,000 distinct CDR3 sequences, roughly 48% seen once, with 13% in the top ten. The TCR was taken from a man under 40 in good health. Specimen: blood.

This CDR3 is CASSEDPSYNEQYF. Written as DNA, the CDR3 is TGTGCCAGCAGCGAAGATCCCTCCTACAATGAGCAGTACTTC. The rearrangement links TRBV9 to TRBJ2-1; D is unresolved. Near its end, the DNA agrees better with TRBJ2-7, so the J call may be wrong. CDR1 and CDR2 from the germline V gene are SGDLS and YYNGEE. There are 14 residues in the CDR3.